This TCR beta chain was sequenced in a study of T cell responses to AZD1222 COVID-19 vaccine. The overall study: Second-dose intervals near 4 or 12 weeks were combined.

Clones were read by immunoSEQ multiplex PCR, and TCRdb kept only the in-frame ones, dropping some. The table shows about 140,000 clones, with around 89% occurring only once. As for this clone: The antigen remains unidentified.

Study results and caveats: The sample set comprised mostly white British donors with more females, and clonal diversity was possibly underestimated. Spike-specific TCR breadth and depth both grew after two AZD1222 doses.

The V gene's germline CDR1 is SEHNR and CDR2 FQNEAQ (reference sequence). The V end was cut by 5 bases, the J end by 2 bases, with 17 bases between. The CDR3 loop spans 16 amino acids. The chain employs TRBV7-9 and TRBJ2-3, with D perhaps TRBD2 (6 bases). The sequencing used peripheral blood, collected on day 0 of AZD1222 vaccination. This receptor was taken from an adult in good health. CDR3 amino acids: CASSRRPAGTTDTQYF. The CDR3 DNA sequence: TGTGCCAGCAGCCGACGTCCAGCGGGTACCACAGATACGCAGTATTTT.